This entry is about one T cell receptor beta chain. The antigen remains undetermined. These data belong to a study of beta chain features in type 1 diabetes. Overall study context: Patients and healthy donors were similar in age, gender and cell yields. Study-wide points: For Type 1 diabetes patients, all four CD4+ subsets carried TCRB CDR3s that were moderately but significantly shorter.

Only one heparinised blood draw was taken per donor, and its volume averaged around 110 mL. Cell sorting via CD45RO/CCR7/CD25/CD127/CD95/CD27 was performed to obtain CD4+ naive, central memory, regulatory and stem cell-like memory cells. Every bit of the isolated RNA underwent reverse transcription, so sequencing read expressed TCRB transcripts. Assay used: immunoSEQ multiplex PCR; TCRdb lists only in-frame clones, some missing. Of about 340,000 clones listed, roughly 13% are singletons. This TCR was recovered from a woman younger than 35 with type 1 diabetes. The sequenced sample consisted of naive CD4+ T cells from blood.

CDR3 sequence reads: CASSLGLRQYF. The CDR3 bases are TGTGCCAGCAGCTTGGGGCTACGCCAGTACTTC. The gene calls are TRBV11-3 and TRBJ2-5; D might be TRBD1 (5 bases). The CDR3 covers 11 residues. The germline V and J ends were trimmed by 3 bases and 10 bases, with 9 bases remaining between them. Looked up from germline, CDR1 is SGHNT and CDR2 is YENEEA.